A few counts support the clone carrying this T cell receptor (beta chain). Unique molecular identifiers were incorporated when the TCRbeta library was constructed. Using its own MiXCR run on the PCR reads, TCRdb lists one record per CDR3 protein. The sample gives over 400,000 distinct CDR3 sequences, under 15% of which show up once; more than 5.5% is in the top ten. This entry belongs to a study of T-cell reconstitution after alpha-beta-depleted transplantation in children. The CDR3 has 19 amino acids. Per the germline V gene, CDR1 is DFQATT and CDR2 is SNEGSKA (reference sequence). With 5 bases clipped from V and 1 base from J, the junction kept 11 bases outside the gene matches.

This chain joins TRBV20-1 and TRBJ2-1; 16 bases align to TRBD2. This TCR was recovered from a human donor who donated a stem cell graft to a child with combined immunodeficiency. Sample: PBMCs from the stem cell graft donor, taken from the stem cell graft. CDR3 nucleotides: TGCAGTGCTTATACCGGGACTAGCGGGAGGGCGGGGTCCTACAATGAGCAGTTCTTC. Amino acids: CSAYTGTSGRAGSYNEQFF.